What follows are 23 T cell receptor beta chains derived from one specimen sequenced in a study of cytomegalovirus exposure and HLA in healthy donors. Researchers ran the PCR with 60 Vbeta and 13 Jbeta primers. TCRdb's table, derived via immunoSEQ multiplex PCR, lists solely in-frame clones and lacks some. The sample has more than 95,000 clones, roughly 69% seen once. Sequencing was performed on PBMCs. These receptor sequences come from a woman in her 40s in good health and CMV-seropositive.

This chain connects TRBV4-3 to TRBJ2-7; no clear D gene. Trimming pared 2 bases from V and 3 bases from J, leaving 8 bases between. The CDR3 has 13 amino acids. The germline CDR1 and CDR2 sequences are LGHNA and YSLEER. DNA for the CDR3: TGCGCCAGCAGCCAATTTAACAGCTACGAGCAGTACTTC. It specifies CASSQFNSYEQYF.

For the CDR3, the DNA is TGTGCCAGCAGCCTACAGCCCTATGGCTACACCTTC. Its translation: CASSLQPYGYTF. The chain carries TRBV25-1 and TRBJ1-2; D unclear. The CDR3 length is 12 residues. In germline, CDR1 is MGHDK, CDR2 SYGVNS. V lost 6 bases, J lost 4 bases, and 9 bases lay in between.

The chain is built from TRBV4-1 and TRBJ2-3; perhaps TRBD1 as D (6 bases). The germline V and J ends were trimmed by 4 bases and 5 bases, with 10 bases remaining between them. Germline loops: CDR1 MGHRA, CDR2 YSYEKL. The CDR3 loop spans 13 amino acids. The DNA for the CDR3 is TGCGCCAGCAGCCTTTCAGGGGAAGATACGCAGTATTTT. Translating gives CASSLSGEDTQYF.

The CDR3, as DNA: TGTGCCAGCACCCCTGGCAATCAGCCCCAGCATTTT. This codes for CASTPGNQPQHF. The V and J genes are TRBV28 and TRBJ1-5; unclear D gene. There are 12 residues in the CDR3. In germline, CDR1 is MDHEN, CDR2 SYDVKM. Deletions cut 7 bases from V and 2 bases from J, with 6 bases between.

A note on this clone: The junction differs from germline at one of its ends, possibly a read error. V usage is TRBV11-2 and J usage is TRBJ1-4; perhaps TRBD1 as D (5 bases). From germline, CDR1 is SGHAT and CDR2 FQNNGV. The CDR3 extends over 13 amino acids. CDR3 protein: CASSLVRGSDRAF. The CDR3 DNA follows: TGTGCCAGCAGCTTAGTGAGAGGAAGTGACAGAGCCTTT. The variable domain in full, completed from reference TRBV11-2 and TRBJ1-4, reads EAGVAQSPRYKIIEKRQSVAFWCNPISGHATLYWYQQILGQGPKLLIQFQNNGVVDDSQLPKDRFSAERLKGVDSTLKIQPAKLEDSAVYLCASSLVRGSDRAFGSGTQLSVL.

This clone came up a few times. V and J are TRBV7-6 and TRBJ1-1; D not certain. V was shortened by 1 base and J by 1 base, with 19 bases between the two germline ends. The CDR3 covers 18 residues. CDR1 and CDR2 (germline): SGHVS, FNYEAQ. CDR3 residues: CASSLGPGSWMGNTEAFF. The CDR3 nucleotides read TGTGCCAGCAGCTTAGGTCCGGGATCTTGGATGGGGAACACTGAAGCTTTCTTT.

This chain links TRBV5-1 with TRBJ2-6; 7 nucleotides agree with TRBD1. The V gene's germline CDR1 is SGHRS and CDR2 YFSETQ. Trimming at V came to 0 bases and at J to 0 bases, leaving 9 bases not matched to a gene. The CDR3 has 19 residues. In DNA form, the CDR3 reads TGCGCCAGCAGCTTGGCCGTTGGACAGGCCTTCTCTGGGGCCAACGTCCTGACTTTC. Amino acids: CASSLAVGQAFSGANVLTF. The full variable domain, rest sourced from reference TRBV5-1 and TRBJ2-6, is KAGVTQTPRYLIKTRGQQVTLSCSPISGHRSVSWYQQTPGQGLQFLFEYFSETQRNKGNFPGRFSGRQFSNSRSEMNVSTLELGDSALYLCASSLAVGQAFSGANVLTFGAGSRLTVL.

The chain couples TRBV6-5 to TRBJ2-7, with 10 bases that match TRBD2. The V and J ends lost 4 bases and 2 bases, in that order; junction bases with no gene match: 8. The CDR3 spans 16 residues. The germline V gene has CDR1 MNHEY and CDR2 SVGAGI. CDR3 in amino acids: CASSSLRTSGTYEQYF. The CDR3 DNA is TGTGCCAGCAGTTCCCTCCGGACTAGCGGTACCTACGAGCAGTACTTC.

J is TRBJ2-7 and V is TRBV11-2, with 8 bases identical to TRBD2. The CDR3 loop spans 14 amino acids. The junction had 7 bases not matched to a gene; V was cut back by 6 bases and J by 3 bases. Germline assignment: CDR1 SGHAT and CDR2 FQNNGV. Here the CDR3 DNA reads TGTGCCAGCAGAGAAACTAGCGGAGGCTACGAGCAGTACTTC. This codes for CASRETSGGYEQYF.

The CDR3 reads CSGTGRPLNTEAFF. CDR3 DNA: TGCAGCGGAACAGGTCGGCCACTTAACACTGAAGCTTTCTTT. The rearrangement uses TRBV29-1 and TRBJ1-1, with D possibly being TRBD1 (5 bases). The V and J ends lost 7 bases and 2 bases respectively, with 17 bases between them. CDR1 and CDR2 from the germline V gene are SQVTM and ANQGSEA. The length of the CDR3 is 14 residues.

This chain uses TRBV19 with TRBJ2-1, with TRBD2 matching 15 bases. Germline CDR1 LNHDA, CDR2 SQIVND (reference sequence). The junction had 6 bases not matched to a gene; V was cut back by 3 bases and J by 6 bases. The CDR3 loop spans 17 amino acids. Here the CDR3 reads CASSIRTSGRAVNEQFF. For the CDR3, the DNA is TGTGCCAGTAGTATCCGGACTAGCGGGAGGGCCGTCAATGAGCAGTTCTTC.

The rearrangement uses TRBV27 and TRBJ2-7; 7 bases are shared with TRBD1. With 4 bases clipped from V and 3 bases from J, the junction kept 3 bases outside the gene matches. CDR3 length equals 13 residues. Germline V gene lookup returns CDR1 MNHEY and CDR2 SMNVEV (reference sequence). The CDR3, as DNA: TGTGCCAGCAGTTCGGGACAGAACTACGAGCAGTACTTC. Protein sequence: CASSSGQNYEQYF.

The V call is TRBV25-1, the J call TRBJ1-2; 7 nucleotides align to TRBD1. Trimming cost V 10 bases and J 8 bases; bases outside gene matches: 16. The CDR3 contains 14 residues. CDR1 MGHDK and CDR2 SYGVNS come from the germline V gene. This CDR3 reads CATLENDRVYGYTF. The CDR3 DNA follows: TGTGCCACCTTAGAAAACGACAGGGTGTACGGCTACACCTTC.

Only a few counts were recorded for this clone. This rearrangement joins TRBV12-5 to TRBJ2-2; possible D gene TRBD2, 6 bases. This CDR3 has 13 residues. The germline CDR1 and CDR2 sequences are LGHNT and FRNRAP. V was clipped by 7 bases and J by 8 bases, with 14 bases between them. In DNA form, the CDR3 reads TGTGCTAGTGTCCTTTGGGGGAGGGGGGAGCTGTTTTTT. Translating it yields CASVLWGRGELFF. The full variable domain, with the rest looked up from reference TRBV12-5 and TRBJ2-2, is DARVTQTPRHKVTEMGQEVTMRCQPILGHNTVFWYRQTMMQGLELLAYFRNRAPLDDSGMPKDRFSAEMPDATLATLKIQPSEPRDSAVYFCASVLWGRGELFFGEGSRLTVL.

The chain links TRBV6-1 to TRBJ1-2; D may be TRBD1 (5 bases). Trimming removed 0 bases at V and 0 bases at J, with 14 bases between. Germline V gives CDR1 MNHNS, CDR2 SASEGT. The CDR3 runs to 17 residues. CDR3 nucleotides: TGTGCCAGCAGTGAAGCTCCTGACGGCAGGGCTAACTATGGCTACACCTTC. It translates to CASSEAPDGRANYGYTF.

This clone was picked up one time. The chain has TRBV9 and TRBJ2-1; 7 bases fit TRBD1. The germline gives CDR1 SGDLS, CDR2 YYNGEE. The trim removed 1 base at V and 8 bases at J, leaving 6 bases unmatched. The length of the CDR3 is 14 residues. The CDR3 sequence is CASSVMLGQDEQFF. DNA for the CDR3: TGTGCCAGCAGCGTAATGCTTGGACAGGATGAGCAGTTCTTC. The whole variable domain, filled in from reference TRBV9 and TRBJ2-1, reads DSGVTQTPKHLITATGQRVTLRCSPRSGDLSVYWYQQSLDQGLQFLIQYYNGEERAKGNILERFSAQQFPDLHSELNLSSLELGDSALYFCASSVMLGQDEQFFGPGTRLTVL.

The chain uses TRBV4-1 and TRBJ1-2; 9 bases match TRBD1. Germline assignment: CDR1 MGHRA and CDR2 YSYEKL. V gave up 1 base and J gave up 7 bases; unmatched junction bases: 16. The CDR3 totals 18 residues. The CDR3 is CASSQVARQGGIAFGYTF. Here the CDR3 DNA reads TGCGCCAGCAGCCAAGTCGCGAGACAGGGGGGTATAGCATTTGGCTACACCTTC.

The chain couples TRBV7-9 to TRBJ2-2; TRBD1 matches at 9 bases. The ends lost 2 bases at V and 2 bases at J; junction bases unmatched: 3. CDR1 is SEHNR and CDR2 is FQNEAQ in the germline V gene (reference sequence). The CDR3 length is 16 residues. The CDR3 loop reads CASSLPGQGNTGELFF. The CDR3 DNA follows: TGTGCCAGCAGCTTACCGGGACAGGGAAACACCGGGGAGCTGTTTTTT.

V and J are TRBV2 and TRBJ1-5; possible D gene TRBD1, 6 bases. The CDR3 covers 15 residues. Germline CDR1 SNHLY, CDR2 FYNNEI. The V gene lost 7 bases and the J gene lost 1 base, with 14 bases spanning the gap. CDR3 nucleotides: TGTGCCAGCATTCCAGGGGTGGGGAGCAATCAGCCCCAGCATTTT. Translated: CASIPGVGSNQPQHF.

The chain combines TRBV15 with TRBJ2-1, with TRBD1 matching 9 bases. In germline, CDR1 is LNHNV, CDR2 YYDKDF (reference sequence). V was clipped by 6 bases and J by 2 bases; unmatched bases: 8. The CDR3 runs 16 residues. DNA of the CDR3: TGTGCCACCAGTCCATCGACAGGGGGTGCCTACAATGAGCAGTTCTTC. This sequence encodes CATSPSTGGAYNEQFF.

This clone was counted once. The chain uses TRBV7-2 and TRBJ2-5, with a weak D call TRBD2 (6 bases). Germline values: CDR1 SGHTA, CDR2 FQGNSA. Trimming took off 5 bases at V and 5 bases at J, with 24 bases between the two ends. The CDR3 consists of 17 residues. The CDR3 spells CASSAFGTPAGRETQYF. The DNA of the CDR3 is TGTGCCAGCAGCGCGTTCGGGACTCCCGCGGGGAGGGAGACCCAGTACTTC.

The chain links TRBV5-6 to TRBJ2-3, with TRBD2 matching 10 bases. CDR1 is SGHDT and CDR2 is YYEEEE in the germline V gene. CDR3 length: 16 amino acids. V lost 0 bases and J lost 5; bases outside the gene matches: 6. As DNA, the CDR3 is TGTGCCAGCAGCTTGGTTCTAGCGGGAGCTATAGATACGCAGTATTTT. Protein: CASSLVLAGAIDTQYF.

This clone occurred a few times. The chain carries TRBV13 and TRBJ2-1; 9 positions agree with TRBD2. V lost 5 bases and J lost 2; bases outside the gene matches: 7. CDR3 length: 16 residues. The V gene's germline CDR1 is PRHDT and CDR2 FYEKMQ (reference sequence). In DNA, the CDR3 is TGTGCCAGCAGCACCCGACTAGCGGTGACCTACAATGAGCAGTTCTTC. This gives the protein CASSTRLAVTYNEQFF.